The 6 T cell receptor beta chains below all came from one sample that was sequenced in a study of blood T cell repertoires in COVID-19. Produced via immunoSEQ multiplex PCR; TCRdb's table is partial and in-frame only. Of about 260,000 clones listed, around 87% were seen once; the top ten hold roughly 1.6%. The sample taken for sequencing was peripheral blood. The receptors derive from a woman in her thirties or forties who had recovered from COVID-19.

The rearrangement links TRBV6-5 to TRBJ2-7; 10 nucleotides match TRBD2. The CDR3 loop spans 15 amino acids. After removal of 2 bases from V and 2 bases from J, the junction contained 3 bases not matched to a gene. Germline V lookup: CDR1 MNHEY, CDR2 SVGAGI. The DNA of the CDR3 is TGTGCCAGCAGTTACGGGCTAGCGGGGGCCTACGAGCAGTACTTC. Encoded protein: CASSYGLAGAYEQYF.

This chain connects TRBV5-1 to TRBJ2-3; 11 bases are shared with TRBD2. This CDR3 contains 16 residues. The germline V gene has CDR1 SGHRS and CDR2 YFSETQ. Trimming cost V 2 bases and J 8 bases; bases outside gene matches: 10. The CDR3 DNA reads TGCGCCAGCAGCTTCACTAGCGGGGGACCCACCGGTACGCAGTATTTT. Its protein is CASSFTSGGPTGTQYF.

The chain employs TRBV10-3 and TRBJ2-7; 9 bases agree with TRBD1. The CDR3 loop spans 16 amino acids. V was pared by 5 bases and J by 4 bases, with 12 bases of the junction left unmatched. The germline gives CDR1 ENHRY, CDR2 SYGVKD. The CDR3 sequence is CAISRFSGQGNYEQYF. Written as DNA, the CDR3 is TGTGCCATCAGTAGGTTCTCGGGACAGGGTAATTACGAGCAGTACTTC.

The rearrangement links TRBV10-3 to TRBJ2-7; D unclear. Germline loops: CDR1 ENHRY, CDR2 SYGVKD. The V end was cut by 8 bases, the J end by 3 bases, with 14 bases between. The CDR3 covers 13 residues. The CDR3 DNA is TGTGCCATCCGGCACGAGGAAGACTACGAGCAGTACTTC. This encodes CAIRHEEDYEQYF.

The gene calls are TRBV3-1 (or the pseudogene TRBV3-2) and TRBJ1-2; possible D gene TRBD1, 5 bases. Germline V CDR1 and CDR2: LGHDT, YNNKEL (reference sequence). This CDR3 is 14 amino acids long. Between the trimmed V and J ends, which lost 3 bases and 4 bases, there was a span of 12 bases. The CDR3 here is CASSHQGRIYGYTF. DNA of the CDR3: TGTGCCAGCAGCCACCAGGGAAGGATCTATGGCTACACCTTC.

This clone appeared many times. The sample holds other DNA sequences that translate to the same CDR3. J is TRBJ2-3 and V is TRBV25-1; D is uncertain. Germline CDR1 MGHDK, CDR2 SYGVNS. Trimming shortened V by 5 bases and J by 1 base, and 4 bases separated the two germline ends. There are 12 residues in the CDR3. CDR3 amino acids: CASSRGTDTQYF. The CDR3, as DNA: TGTGCCAGCAGTCGGGGCACAGATACGCAGTATTTT.